The clone carrying this T cell receptor beta chain was picked up many times. This sample stems from a study of molecular identifiers for immune sequencing clone quantification. This CDR3 is 12 amino acids long. The germline CDR1 and CDR2 sequences are SGHTA and FQGNSA. V lost 4 bases and J 6 bases, leaving 10 bases between the germline ends. TCRdb independently ran MiXCR on the PCR reads; one entry per CDR3 protein. The sample has roughly 630,000 distinct CDR3 sequences; less than 30% are singletons. The clonotype originates from a human donor in good health. Some libraries in this study had Jurkat cell RNA spiked in. This chain joins TRBV7-2 and TRBJ2-7, with D possibly TRBD1 on 6 matching bases. The sequencing input was naive CD8+ T cells from blood, with Jurkat cell RNA spiked in. Subset given: FACS-sorted CD8+CD4-CCR7+CD45RA+ naive T cells. In DNA form, the CDR3 reads TGTGCCAGCAGCTGGGGGCAGTCCGAGCAGTACTTC. Translation: CASSWGQSEQYF.